This T cell receptor beta chain was retrieved from a study of blood T cells in healthy people across ages. Germline V CDR1 and CDR2: SGHTA, FQGNSA. The CDR3 loop spans 15 amino acids. V was clipped by 0 bases and J by 3 bases, with 9 bases between them. A second PCR of about 6 to 12 cycles used a sample-barcoded 5' primer and a J-beta primer mix. TCRdb called the 5' RACE reads again in MiXCR, with one record for every CDR3 protein. The profile shows about 780,000 distinct CDR3 sequences, about 42% of them singletons. This clonotype turned up a few times. Total RNA was extracted at no less than 6 micrograms per sample.

Sequenced material: blood. The chain employs TRBV7-2 and TRBJ1-5; D gene unclear. The clonotype was recovered from an elderly man in good health. The CDR3 spells CASSLALGFNQPQHF. CDR3 nucleotide sequence: TGTGCCAGCAGCTTAGCGCTAGGGTTCAATCAGCCCCAGCATTTT.